This T cell receptor beta chain was observed in a study of T cell clones after liver transplantation. About the study: As an antigen-independent comparator, third-party-reactive TCRbeta sequences came from pre-transplant mixed lymphocyte reactions. Samples came pre-transplant, pre-randomization before withdrawal, and post-randomization after withdrawal ended.

CDR1 is MNHEY, CDR2 SVGAGI, per germline. The CDR3 is made up of 15 amino acids. Unmatched junction bases numbered 13, after V lost 8 bases and J lost 6 bases. This table comes from immunoSEQ multiplex PCR, and its TCRdb copy is limited to in-frame clones, with some not included. The sample shows approximately 68,000 clones, 75% to 85% of them seen only once. V and J are TRBV6-5 and TRBJ2-1; TRBD1 agrees at 7 bases. The clonotype originates from a human donor who received a liver transplant. The sample here was CD4+ T cells from blood, taken before liver transplant. CDR3: CASSLTGASINEQFF. DNA for the CDR3: TGTGCCAGCTCCCTAACAGGGGCAAGTATCAATGAGCAGTTCTTC.